Listed here are 8 T cell receptor beta chains from one sample, sequenced in a study of graft-versus-host responses after intestinal transplantation. No antigen has been identified for these receptors. Clones were sequenced by immunoSEQ multiplex PCR, and TCRdb holds only the in-frame ones, with some missing. This table has about 130,000 clones, about 90% appearing once. The source was unstimulated CD4+ T cells sorted from spleen or lymph node cells, collected before intestinal transplant. The receptors were gathered from a human donor who received an intestinal transplant.

The chain combines TRBV27 with TRBJ2-1, with D perhaps assigned TRBD1 or TRBD2 (5 bases each). V lost 6 bases and J 7 bases, leaving 19 bases between the germline ends. The length of the CDR3 is 15 residues. Germline loops: CDR1 MNHEY, CDR2 SMNVEV (reference sequence). The CDR3 DNA is TGTGCCAGCAGACCCTGGGACCAGAGGATTAATGAGCAGTTCTTC. The encoded protein is CASRPWDQRINEQFF.

Only one count was recorded for this clone. This chain joins TRBV7-2 and TRBJ2-1; D is ambiguous. The CDR3 contains 16 residues. V dropped 1 base and J dropped 7 bases, with 17 bases sitting between them. Looked up from germline, CDR1 is SGHTA and CDR2 is FQGNSA. The CDR3 spells CASSLVAPPLGNEQFF. As DNA, the CDR3 is TGTGCCAGCAGCTTAGTAGCCCCCCCCCTGGGGAATGAGCAGTTCTTC. Together with reference TRBV7-2 and TRBJ2-1, the CDR3 gives the full variable domain: GAGVSQSPSNKVTEKGKDVELRCDPISGHTALYWYRQSLGQGLEFLIYFQGNSAPDKSGLPSDRFSAERTGGSVSTLTIQRTQQEDSAVYLCASSLVAPPLGNEQFFGPGTRLTVL.

The rearrangement uses TRBV4-3 and TRBJ2-2, with TRBD2 matching 10 bases. Germline V gene lookup returns CDR1 LGHNA and CDR2 YSLEER. This CDR3 comprises 16 residues. V lost 1 base and J lost 3; bases outside the gene matches: 2. CDR3 protein: CASSQALAGDTGELFF. The CDR3 nucleotides are TGCGCCAGCAGCCAAGCCCTAGCGGGAGACACCGGGGAGCTGTTTTTT.

This clone occurred a few times. The V gene is TRBV19, the J gene TRBJ1-1, with a possible D match to TRBD1 (5 bases). Trimming cost V 3 bases and J 0 bases, with 8 bases left between them. The CDR3 contains 14 residues. The germline V gene has CDR1 LNHDA and CDR2 SQIVND (reference sequence). CDR3 nucleotides: TGTGCCAGTAGTATTGAGGGGATGAACACTGAAGCTTTCTTT. Amino acid sequence: CASSIEGMNTEAFF.

V gene TRBV7-2 combines with J gene TRBJ2-5; D not resolved. This CDR3 is built from 11 residues. V lost 6 bases and J 0 bases, leaving 2 bases between the germline ends. Per germline, CDR1 SGHTA and CDR2 FQGNSA. The CDR3 region has the DNA TGTGCCAGCAGGGACCAAGAGACCCAGTACTTC. It is translated as CASRDQETQYF.

The rearrangement uses TRBV9 and TRBJ1-1; no reliable D call. Trimming took 3 bases from V and 0 from J, leaving 9 bases between them. The germline gives CDR1 SGDLS, CDR2 YYNGEE. The CDR3 sequence is 14 residues long. This CDR3 reads CASSEGFMNTEAFF. The CDR3 DNA reads as TGTGCCAGCAGCGAGGGATTCATGAACACTGAAGCTTTCTTT.

The gene calls are TRBV27 and TRBJ2-1; 7 nucleotides agree with TRBD2. Germline V gene lookup returns CDR1 MNHEY and CDR2 SMNVEV (reference sequence). The trim removed 3 bases at V and 0 bases at J, leaving 2 bases unmatched. This CDR3 is 15 amino acids long. Here the CDR3 reads CASSFRDYSYNEQFF. The CDR3, as DNA: TGTGCCAGCAGTTTTCGGGACTACTCCTACAATGAGCAGTTCTTC.

This rearrangement joins TRBV4-1 to TRBJ2-7, with a tentative D call TRBD2 (5 bases). The CDR3 has 13 amino acids. Germline-derived CDR1 and CDR2 are MGHRA and YSYEKL. The V end lost 1 base, the J end lost 4 bases, and 8 bases lay between the germline ends. This CDR3 reads CASSQVGAYEQYF. The CDR3, as DNA: TGCGCCAGCAGCCAAGTGGGAGCATACGAGCAGTACTTC.